Below, one TCR beta chain is given with its context. Its cognate antigen is unknown. The sample belongs to a study of blood T cells in healthy people across ages. Study-level points and caveats: Across the age range, TCR beta diversity per million T cells fell in a roughly linear way. Considered underestimates were the diversity estimates obtained from one million T cells.

Alongside a J-beta primer mix, a sample-barcoded 5' primer served in a second PCR lasting roughly 7 to 11 cycles. TCRdb ran MiXCR on the 5' RACE reads and lists one entry per CDR3 protein. The sample lists about 1.5 million distinct CDR3 sequences, approximately 43% occurring once. The CDR3 runs to 17 residues. CDR1 and CDR2 (germline): MNHEY, SMNVEV (reference sequence). The ends lost 3 bases at V and 5 bases at J; junction bases unmatched: 6. The clonotype was recovered from a woman aged 18-29 years in good health. Sequencing input: blood. The chain employs TRBV27 and TRBJ2-2; 13 bases align to TRBD2. The CDR3 coding sequence is TGTGCCAGCAGTTTCCGACCGGGACTAGCGGGAACCGGGGAGCTGTTTTTT. It encodes CASSFRPGLAGTGELFF.